A single sample gave rise to the 6 T cell receptor beta chains below, sequenced in a study of Ad26.COV2.S vaccination and SARS-CoV-2 variants. Produced via immunoSEQ multiplex PCR; TCRdb's table is partial and in-frame only. The repertoire consists of over 450,000 clones, with approximately 90% occurring once and the leading ten covering 1.5% to 2%. Treatment meaning: around 19 received Ad26.COV2.S at low or high dose, single or two shots; about 5 received placebo; per-sample allocation not given. On day 63 after the first injection, vaccine and placebo recipients gave samples. The sample was peripheral blood, taken in a trial of Ad26.COV2.S vaccine versus placebo. The receptor source for this set is a person aged 18 to 65 who received the Ad26.COV2.S COVID-19 vaccine or a placebo.

The rearrangement links TRBV15 to TRBJ1-5, with D unresolved. The V end lost 1 base, the J end lost 0 bases, and 7 bases lay between the germline ends. Germline V gene lookup returns CDR1 LNHNV and CDR2 YYDKDF (reference sequence). This CDR3 has 15 amino acids. In nucleotides, the CDR3 is TGTGCCACCAGCAGAGGGGCCATTAGCAATCAGCCCCAGCATTTT. Amino acids: CATSRGAISNQPQHF. Full variable domain (rest looked up from reference TRBV15 and TRBJ1-5): DAMVIQNPRYQVTQFGKPVTLSCSQTLNHNVMYWYQQKSSQAPKLLFHYYDKDFNNEADTPDNFQSRRPNTSFCFLDIRSPGLGDTAMYLCATSRGAISNQPQHFGDGTRLSIL.

This clone was seen once. J is TRBJ2-7 and V is TRBV6-1; TRBD1 agrees at 9 bases. CDR3 length: 17 amino acids. V lost 4 bases and J lost 4; bases outside the gene matches: 14. Germline values: CDR1 MNHNS, CDR2 SASEGT. CDR3 protein: CASSALQGAKVGYEQYF. CDR3 in DNA: TGTGCCAGCAGTGCCCTACAGGGGGCCAAGGTTGGGTACGAGCAGTACTTC.

V is TRBV12-3 or TRBV12-4 and J is TRBJ1-2, with D unresolved. Trimming took 4 bases from V and 0 from J, leaving 6 bases between them. The CDR3 spans 13 residues. This chain's CDR3 is CASSSRPNYGYTF. The DNA for the CDR3 is TGTGCCAGCAGTTCCAGGCCTAACTATGGCTACACCTTC.

The rearrangement uses TRBV5-1 and TRBJ1-1; D ambiguous. The CDR3 spans 12 residues. CDR1 SGHRS and CDR2 YFSETQ come from the germline V gene. Trimming left V 4 bases short and J 7 bases short, with 11 bases between. The CDR3 here is CASSPPPGEAFF. The CDR3 coding sequence is TGCGCCAGCAGCCCACCTCCCGGTGAAGCTTTCTTT.

This clone has a handful of counts. The chain links TRBV7-9 to TRBJ1-2; TRBD1 matches 8 bases. V shed 3 bases and J 4 bases; nucleotides not matched to a gene: 10. Germline assignment: CDR1 SEHNR and CDR2 FQNEAQ (reference sequence). CDR3 size: 16 residues. CDR3 sequence: CASSLTTGVGSYGYTF. CDR3 DNA sequence: TGTGCCAGCAGCTTGACGACAGGGGTAGGGTCCTATGGCTACACCTTC.

This chain connects TRBV5-4 to TRBJ2-3; D is possibly TRBD2 (6 bases). V lost 5 bases to trimming and J lost 1 base, with 14 bases between them. Germline loops: CDR1 SGHNT, CDR2 YYREEE (reference sequence). CDR3 length: 15 amino acids. For the CDR3, the DNA is TGTGCCAGCAGTCCTTCCGGGGGACGCACAGATACGCAGTATTTT. Translated: CASSPSGGRTDTQYF.